These 25 T cell receptor beta chains were all obtained from the same sample, sequenced in a study of blood T cells in healthy people across ages (dated by TCRdb to between 2014 and 2017). Receptors were amplified or captured by 5' RACE. Instrument on record: Illumina HiSeq 2500. A second roughly 7 to 11 cycle PCR used a sample-barcoded 5' primer and a J-beta primer mix. The public reads were run again by TCRdb, first through fastp at Q25 and then through MiXCR, and only productive beta chains were kept. Here each entry gathers all rows of one CDR3 protein and keeps the most common genes and DNA. Present in this sample are roughly 860,000 distinct CDR3 sequences, 62% of which were seen just once. The top ten hold approximately 30% of the sample. Sequenced input: blood. Receptors were obtained from a man aged 25-45 years in good health.

The chain joins TRBV7-9 to TRBJ2-7; 8 bases map to TRBD1. CDR3 length equals 13 residues. V lost 3 bases and J lost 7; bases outside the gene matches: 5. From germline, CDR1 is SEHNR and CDR2 FQNEAQ (reference sequence). The CDR3 reads CASSLQGAREQYF. The CDR3 bases are TGTGCCAGCAGCTTGCAGGGGGCGAGGGAGCAGTACTTC.

The chain uses TRBV6-2 or TRBV6-3 and TRBJ2-4; D not certain. V lost 8 bases and J 0 bases, leaving 11 bases between the germline ends. Germline-derived CDR1 and CDR2 are MNHEY and SVGEGT. The CDR3 is 14 residues long. CDR3: CASLEDLAKNIQYF. The CDR3 region has the DNA TGTGCCAGCCTCGAGGACCTAGCCAAAAACATTCAGTACTTC.

Concerning this clonotype itself: The junction shows a germline mismatch at one end, possibly a read error. This chain connects TRBV20-1 to TRBJ2-1; either TRBD1 or TRBD2 may fit D (6 bases each). The V gene's germline CDR1 is DFQATT and CDR2 SNEGSKA (reference sequence). CDR3 length: 15 amino acids. CDR3 sequence: CSARSRGLGGNGQFF. CDR3 nucleotides: TGCAGTGCTAGATCACGTGGTTTGGGGGGCAATGGGCAGTTCTTC.

This clonotype came up a few times. The chain combines TRBV6-1 with TRBJ2-1; D call uncertain. This CDR3 contains 15 residues. The V gene's germline CDR1 is MNHNS and CDR2 SASEGT. Trimming left V 3 bases short and J 0 bases short, with 9 bases between. CDR3 nucleotide sequence: TGTGCCAGCAGTGAGGCGCTAAGCTCCTACAATGAGCAGTTCTTC. It yields the protein CASSEALSSYNEQFF.

The V call is TRBV18, the J call TRBJ1-1; no definite D call. The germline V gene encodes CDR1 KGHSH and CDR2 LQKENI. Between the trimmed V and J ends, which lost 1 base and 0 bases, there was a span of 9 bases. The CDR3 is made up of 15 amino acids. CDR3 in amino acids: CASSPLTELNTEAFF. CDR3 sequence (DNA): TGTGCCAGCTCACCACTCACCGAATTGAACACTGAAGCTTTCTTT.

This chain connects TRBV7-9 to TRBJ2-7; D is uncertain. Germline lookup yields CDR1 SEHNR and CDR2 FQNEAQ (reference sequence). There are 14 residues in the CDR3. V lost 8 bases, J lost 0 bases, and 14 bases lay in between. Here the CDR3 reads CASRETANSYEQYF. CDR3 sequence (DNA): TGTGCCAGCCGCGAAACCGCGAACTCCTACGAGCAGTACTTC.

The rearrangement joins TRBV7-3 to TRBJ2-1; 14 nucleotides agree with TRBD2. Per germline, CDR1 SGHTA and CDR2 FQGTGA. The length of the CDR3 is 16 residues. V lost 5 bases, J lost 8 bases, and 8 bases stayed unmatched. CDR3: CASSGGTSGGLDEQFF. In DNA form, the CDR3 reads TGTGCCAGCAGCGGCGGGACTAGCGGGGGACTGGATGAGCAGTTCTTC.

This rearrangement joins TRBV6-6 to TRBJ2-3; TRBD1 aligns across 8 bases. Germline V gene lookup returns CDR1 MNHNY and CDR2 SVGAGI (reference sequence). CDR3 length: 16 residues. J was trimmed by 0 bases and V by 5 bases; bases with no gene match: 7. Here the CDR3 DNA reads TGTGCCAGCAGTGCACGACAGGGGATAAGCACAGATACGCAGTATTTT. It codes for CASSARQGISTDTQYF.

This clonotype was found once. This chain uses TRBV2 with TRBJ2-1, with D perhaps TRBD2 (7 bases). Germline V gene data show CDR1 as SNHLY and CDR2 as FYNNEI. There are 15 residues in the CDR3. V was cut by 6 bases and J by 4 bases, with 16 bases left in between. This CDR3 reads CASRDGGALYNEQFF. CDR3 bases: TGTGCCAGCAGGGATGGGGGGGCGTTGTACAATGAGCAGTTCTTC.

The chain recombines TRBV6-5 with TRBJ2-7; 8 nucleotides line up with TRBD1. This CDR3 comprises 15 residues. From germline, CDR1 is MNHEY and CDR2 SVGAGI. With 5 bases clipped from V and 1 base from J, the junction kept 7 bases outside the gene matches. The CDR3 DNA follows: TGTGCCAGCAGTCGACAGGGGAGAAATTCCTACGAGCAGTACTTC. Protein sequence: CASSRQGRNSYEQYF.

This sequence joins TRBV5-8 and TRBJ2-1, with D unresolved. Germline loops: CDR1 SGHTS, CDR2 YDEGEE. This CDR3 has 15 residues. V lost 2 bases and J lost 1, with 10 bases in between. Written as DNA, the CDR3 is TGTGCCAGCAGCTTCCGGACGGTTTCCTACAATGAGCAGTTCTTC. This encodes CASSFRTVSYNEQFF.

This clonotype has just a few counts. V gene TRBV27 combines with J gene TRBJ2-1; 8 bases match TRBD1. Germline trimming cut 7 bases from V and 7 bases from J; bases unmatched to any gene: 9. CDR1 is MNHEY and CDR2 is SMNVEV in the germline V gene (reference sequence). This CDR3 is 14 amino acids long. The CDR3 region is CASTVYRGNNEQFF. The CDR3 DNA reads TGTGCCAGCACTGTTTACAGGGGGAATAATGAGCAGTTCTTC.

This clonotype has just a few counts. V gene TRBV7-9 combines with J gene TRBJ2-5; the match to TRBD2 covers 11 bases. The CDR3 is 18 residues long. Germline CDR1 SEHNR, CDR2 FQNEAQ (reference sequence). Trimming took 7 bases from V and 0 from J; bases not matched to a gene: 13. DNA for the CDR3: TGTGCCAGCAATCCCTGGGGACTAGCGGACCTGTACCAAGAGACCCAGTACTTC. Protein: CASNPWGLADLYQETQYF.

This chain uses TRBV20-1 with TRBJ2-1; 9 nucleotides align to TRBD1. Germline CDR1 and CDR2: DFQATT and SNEGSKA (reference sequence). The V and J ends lost 5 bases and 2 bases, in that order; junction bases with no gene match: 1. The CDR3 is made up of 13 amino acids. CDR3 nucleotide sequence: TGCAGTGCTCGGACAGGGGCCTACAATGAGCAGTTCTTC. This translates into CSARTGAYNEQFF.

The rearrangement joins TRBV6-5 to TRBJ1-4, with 8 bases lining up with TRBD1. The CDR3 has 15 residues. The V segment lost 2 bases and the J segment 8 bases; nucleotides outside the gene matches: 7. Germline CDR1 MNHEY, CDR2 SVGAGI. The CDR3 region is CASSYARDRGEKLFF. The CDR3 DNA follows: TGTGCCAGCAGTTACGCGAGAGACAGGGGCGAAAAACTGTTTTTT.

The chain uses TRBV9 and TRBJ1-5; D unclear. Germline CDR1 SGDLS, CDR2 YYNGEE. V gave up 1 base and J gave up 2 bases, with 7 bases separating them. The CDR3 loop spans 14 amino acids. CDR3 residues: CASSVSPGNQPQHF. The CDR3 DNA reads TGTGCCAGCAGCGTATCTCCTGGCAATCAGCCCCAGCATTTT. The full variable domain, its missing parts supplied by reference TRBV9 and TRBJ1-5, is DSGVTQTPKHLITATGQRVTLRCSPRSGDLSVYWYQQSLDQGLQFLIQYYNGEERAKGNILERFSAQQFPDLHSELNLSSLELGDSALYFCASSVSPGNQPQHFGDGTRLSIL.

This clonotype was picked up a small number of times. CDR3 sequence reads: CASSPPLDRARYLEQYF. As DNA, the CDR3 is TGTGCCAGCAGTCCTCCTCTAGACAGGGCACGTTATCTCGAGCAGTACTTC. This chain joins TRBV28 and TRBJ2-7; 7 bases agree with TRBD1. The CDR3 is 17 amino acids. Per the germline V gene, CDR1 is MDHEN and CDR2 is SYDVKM. The J segment lost 6 bases and the V segment lost 5 bases, leaving 19 bases of the junction unmatched.

The rearrangement joins TRBV2 to TRBJ2-7, with TRBD2 identical over 7 bases. This CDR3 has 16 amino acids. Germline V gene lookup returns CDR1 SNHLY and CDR2 FYNNEI. V dropped 2 bases and J dropped 6; count of bases not matched to a gene: 13. Here the CDR3 reads CASSETSLAVAGEQYF. CDR3 in DNA: TGTGCCAGCAGTGAAACGAGTCTAGCGGTGGCCGGCGAGCAGTACTTC.

The chain recombines TRBV3-1 with TRBJ2-1; 8 positions match TRBD2. This CDR3 spans 20 amino acids. The trim removed 4 bases at V and 0 bases at J, leaving 17 bases unmatched. Germline V CDR1 and CDR2: LGHDT, YNNKEL (reference sequence). CDR3 protein: CASSRDPPGGLYSSYNEQFF. In DNA, the CDR3 is TGTGCCAGCAGCCGAGATCCCCCGGGGGGGCTCTATAGCTCCTACAATGAGCAGTTCTTC.

In this sample, this clonotype turned up a few times. V usage is TRBV12-3 or TRBV12-4 and J usage is TRBJ1-1; D is unclear. Trimming took 1 base from V and 0 from J, leaving 6 bases between them. The CDR3 loop spans 14 amino acids. CDR3 region: CASSLVEVNTEAFF. CDR3 sequence (DNA): TGTGCCAGCAGTTTAGTAGAAGTGAACACTGAAGCTTTCTTT.

The J gene is TRBJ2-7, the V gene TRBV20-1; 11 nucleotides align to TRBD1. Germline trimming cut 4 bases from V and 4 bases from J; bases unmatched to any gene: 3. The CDR3 is 13 residues long. Germline V gene data show CDR1 as DFQATT and CDR2 as SNEGSKA (reference sequence). As DNA, the CDR3 is TGCAGTGCTACCGGGACAGGGGGTTACGAGCAGTACTTC. This sequence encodes CSATGTGGYEQYF.

V and J are TRBV20-1 and TRBJ2-1, with 7 bases that match TRBD1. The CDR3 consists of 15 residues. After removal of 5 bases from V and 0 bases from J, the junction contained 7 bases not matched to a gene. CDR1 and CDR2 from the germline V gene are DFQATT and SNEGSKA (reference sequence). The CDR3 loop is CSAQGVMSSYNEQFF. CDR3 in DNA: TGCAGTGCTCAGGGGGTAATGAGCTCCTACAATGAGCAGTTCTTC.

The CDR3 DNA sequence: TGTGCCAGCAGCTCAGACATTAACACCGGGGAGCTGTTTTTT. Translation: CASSSDINTGELFF. V is TRBV6-5 and J is TRBJ2-2; no clear D gene. The ends were cut back, 6 bases at V and 2 bases at J, with 10 bases in the middle. Germline CDR1 MNHEY, CDR2 SVGAGI. CDR3 length equals 14 residues.

J is TRBJ2-4 and V is TRBV9; TRBD2 matches 7 bases. The DNA end is more similar to TRBJ2-7, so the J call may be wrong. Germline assignment: CDR1 SGDLS and CDR2 YYNGEE. The CDR3 is 13 amino acids. The DNA of the CDR3 is TGTGCCAGCAGCGTAATATCGGGAGGCGAGCAGTACTTC. This encodes CASSVISGGEQYF.

V and J are TRBV14 and TRBJ2-1; no definite D call. CDR3 length: 12 residues. The germline CDR1 and CDR2 sequences are SGHDN and FVKESK. With 2 bases removed from V and 4 bases from J, the gap between germline ends came to 3 bases. CDR3: CASSQHYNEQFF. CDR3 coding DNA: TGTGCCAGCAGCCAACATTACAATGAGCAGTTCTTC.